This T cell receptor beta chain emerged from a study of beta chain features in type 1 diabetes. Study-wide context: No patient-donor differences in age, gender, total cells or subset yield. The number of sorted cells examined across all samples was 107,917,701.

Sequenced material consisted of expressed TCRB transcripts (all of the isolated RNA was reverse transcribed). Using immunoSEQ multiplex PCR, the repertoire was profiled, and TCRdb retains in-frame clones only, with some absent. The sample consists of 600,000 or so clones, roughly an eighth of them appearing once. Overall study findings and caveats: All four CD4+ subsets from Type 1 diabetes patients carried moderately but significantly shorter TCRB CDR3s. In these data, an HLA type influence on TCRB rearrangement remained unresolved. A possible short-template PCR bias applies equally to patients and controls.

A word on this clone: Antigen: not known.

The source material was naive CD4+ T cells from blood. This TCR was sampled from a man younger than 40 with type 1 diabetes.

Here the CDR3 reads CASSLARDNYGYTF. The CDR3 DNA reads TGTGCCAGCAGCCTGGCAAGGGACAACTATGGCTACACCTTC. The chain couples TRBV6-5 to TRBJ1-2; D might be TRBD1 (5 bases). V was shortened by 6 bases and J by 2 bases, with 13 bases between the two germline ends. CDR3 length: 14 residues. The V gene's germline CDR1 is MNHEY and CDR2 SVGAGI.